The 10 T cell receptor beta chains below all came from one sample that was sequenced in a study of cytomegalovirus exposure and HLA in healthy donors. Primers: 60 Vbeta forward and 13 Jbeta reverse. Data came from immunoSEQ multiplex PCR; TCRdb stores just in-frame clones and leaves some out. The table lists 170,000 or so clones, about four fifths of them singletons. The sequenced sample consisted of PBMCs. The source is a man younger than 40 in good health and CMV-seropositive.

This chain connects TRBV11-2 to TRBJ2-7, with a weak D call TRBD1 (6 bases). This CDR3 has 16 residues. Germline V gene sequence: CDR1 SGHAT, CDR2 FQNNGV. Trimming pared 5 bases from V and 5 bases from J, leaving 22 bases between. The DNA for the CDR3 is TGTGCCAGCAGCCGAAACTCGGCACAGGGATTGGACGAGCAGTACTTC. Amino acids: CASSRNSAQGLDEQYF.

V usage is TRBV5-1 and J usage is TRBJ2-7; tentative D call: TRBD1 (6 bases). This CDR3 is 14 amino acids long. Germline CDR1 and CDR2: SGHRS and YFSETQ. The V gene lost 5 bases and the J gene lost 4 bases, with 16 bases spanning the gap. CDR3 nucleotide sequence: TGCGCCAGCAGTGAACCGGGACACGGTTACGAGCAGTACTTC. It specifies CASSEPGHGYEQYF. The full variable domain, rest sourced from reference TRBV5-1 and TRBJ2-7, is KAGVTQTPRYLIKTRGQQVTLSCSPISGHRSVSWYQQTPGQGLQFLFEYFSETQRNKGNFPGRFSGRQFSNSRSEMNVSTLELGDSALYLCASSEPGHGYEQYFGPGTRLTVT.

The V gene is TRBV9, the J gene TRBJ2-7; 9 nucleotides line up with TRBD1. The ends lost 3 bases at V and 3 bases at J; junction bases unmatched: 4. The CDR3 contains 14 residues. The germline gives CDR1 SGDLS, CDR2 YYNGEE. The CDR3 coding sequence is TGTGCCAGCAGCGCCGGGACAGGGTTCTACGAGCAGTACTTC. This encodes CASSAGTGFYEQYF.

The DNA for the CDR3 is TGTGCCAGCAGCCGGTGGGAAACGGGAGCGAAATACGAGCAGTACTTC. It translates to CASSRWETGAKYEQYF. The chain links TRBV7-8 to TRBJ2-5, with D possibly being TRBD2 (6 bases). Judging by the DNA end, TRBJ2-7 fits better; the J call may be wrong. The CDR3 extends over 16 amino acids. CDR1 is SGHVS and CDR2 is FQNEAQ in the germline V gene.

As DNA, the CDR3 is TGTGCCAGTAGTATCCCCGGAGGGGACCTTCAGCCCCAGCATTTT. Translating gives CASSIPGGDLQPQHF. The J gene is TRBJ1-5, the V gene TRBV19; D perhaps matches TRBD1 (5 bases). Germline V gives CDR1 LNHDA, CDR2 SQIVND (reference sequence). This CDR3 region has 15 residues. The V end was cut by 3 bases, the J end by 6 bases, with 15 bases between.

The rearrangement joins TRBV23-1 to TRBJ1-5, with TRBD1 identical over 12 bases. TRBV23-1 counts as an open reading frame of uncertain function. The V and J ends lost 4 bases and 9 bases, in that order; junction bases with no gene match: 10. This CDR3 has 16 amino acids. CDR3 sequence (DNA): TGCGCCAGCAGTCTTGCCTCGGGGGACAGGGGGCGGCCCCAGCATTTT. Translated: CASSLASGDRGRPQHF.

The chain employs TRBV4-1 and TRBJ2-1; TRBD1 is a possible D gene (5 bases). Trimming left V 3 bases short and J 0 bases short, with 9 bases between. The CDR3 sequence is 15 residues long. The germline CDR1 and CDR2 sequences are MGHRA and YSYEKL. CDR3 sequence (DNA): TGCGCCAGCAGCCAGGACACGAGCTCCTACAATGAGCAGTTCTTC. Protein product: CASSQDTSSYNEQFF.

V usage is TRBV27 and J usage is TRBJ2-7, with D unresolved. This CDR3 spans 13 amino acids. Germline-derived CDR1 and CDR2 are MNHEY and SMNVEV (reference sequence). V was cut by 3 bases and J by 3 bases, with 9 bases left in between. CDR3 region: CASSFGLFYEQYF. The CDR3 bases are TGTGCCAGCAGTTTTGGCCTTTTCTACGAGCAGTACTTC.

The V gene is TRBV2, the J gene TRBJ1-5; D perhaps matches TRBD1 (5 bases). Germline V gene data show CDR1 as SNHLY and CDR2 as FYNNEI. There are 14 residues in the CDR3. V lost 4 bases and J 5 bases, leaving 12 bases between the germline ends. The CDR3 nucleotides read TGTGCCAGCAGTGTGGGGGGGTCGTATCAGCCCCAGCATTTT. It is translated as CASSVGGSYQPQHF. The full variable domain, completed using reference TRBV2 and TRBJ1-5, is EPEVTQTPSHQVTQMGQEVILRCVPISNHLYFYWYRQILGQKVEFLVSFYNNEISEKSEIFDDQFSVERPDGSNFTLKIRSTKLEDSAMYFCASSVGGSYQPQHFGDGTRLSIL.

The chain uses TRBV7-2 and TRBJ2-3, with a possible D match to TRBD2 (5 bases). Trimming pared 0 bases from V and 6 bases from J, leaving 13 bases between. CDR3 length: 15 residues. Per germline, CDR1 SGHTA and CDR2 FQGNSA. CDR3 region: CASSLARSGGDTQYF. DNA for the CDR3: TGTGCCAGCAGCTTAGCGCGTTCCGGCGGGGATACGCAGTATTTT.